This T cell receptor (beta chain) was identified during a study of T cells after yellow fever vaccination. V lost 5 bases and J lost 3; bases outside the gene matches: 5. In germline, CDR1 is SGHTA, CDR2 FQGNSA. The CDR3 loop spans 16 amino acids. MiXCR, run by TCRdb on the 5' RACE reads, gives a single entry per CDR3 protein. Here the sample spans some 600,000 distinct CDR3 sequences, 9% to 15% being singletons. The specimen was PBMCs, collected on the day of the yellow fever booster vaccination. This chain uses TRBV7-2 with TRBJ2-3; 13 bases match TRBD2. The TCR comes from a man aged 25-45 years who received the YFV17D yellow fever vaccine. CDR3 loop: CASSPTSGRVTDTQYF. For the CDR3, the DNA is TGTGCCAGCAGCCCTACTAGCGGGAGGGTTACAGATACGCAGTATTTT.